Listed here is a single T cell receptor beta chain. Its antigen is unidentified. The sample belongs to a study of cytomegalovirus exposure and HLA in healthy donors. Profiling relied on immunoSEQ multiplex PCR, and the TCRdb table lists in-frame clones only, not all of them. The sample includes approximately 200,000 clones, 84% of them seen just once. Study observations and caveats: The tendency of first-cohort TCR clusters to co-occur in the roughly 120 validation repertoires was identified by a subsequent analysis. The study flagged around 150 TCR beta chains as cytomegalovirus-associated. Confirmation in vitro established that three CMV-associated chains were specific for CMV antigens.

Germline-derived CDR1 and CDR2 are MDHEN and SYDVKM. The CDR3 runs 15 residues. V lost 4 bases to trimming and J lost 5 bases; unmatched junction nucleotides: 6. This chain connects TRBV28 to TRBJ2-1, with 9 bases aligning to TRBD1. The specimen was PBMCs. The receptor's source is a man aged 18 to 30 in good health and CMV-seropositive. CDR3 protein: CASSSPGTGNNEQFF. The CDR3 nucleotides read TGTGCCAGCAGTTCCCCCGGGACAGGGAACAATGAGCAGTTCTTC.